The rows below give T cell receptor beta chains drawn from one sample of a study of blood T cells in healthy people across ages. TCRdb fed the 5' RACE reads into MiXCR, producing one record per CDR3 protein. This table holds more than 700,000 distinct CDR3 sequences, 53% found once. Sample: blood. All receptors derive from a man at least 80 years old in good health. Each CDR3 is given with its conserved first and last residue. Fields, in order: J gene, V gene, clone size, D gene, CDR3 DNA, CDR3 protein. A D gene is named only where the DNA matches it firmly. Not every row has a clone size; where given, it reads once, few, many or a size class.

j_gene: TRBJ2-5
v_gene: TRBV5-8
abundance: once
d_gene: .
CDR3nt: TGTGCCAGCAGCTTGCTCAACAGTAGGGAGACCCGGTACTTC
CDR3aa: CASSLLNSRETRYF

j_gene: TRBJ2-2
v_gene: TRBV6-4
abundance: .
d_gene: .
CDR3nt: TGTGCCAGCAGTGAACAGCGTTACACCGGGGAGCTGTTTTTT
CDR3aa: CASSEQRYTGELFF

j_gene: TRBJ2-5
v_gene: TRBV7-2
abundance: few
d_gene: .
CDR3nt: TGTGCCAGCAGTTCCTGGGAGACCCAGTACTTC
CDR3aa: CASSSWETQYF

j_gene: TRBJ2-1
v_gene: TRBV12-3/TRBV12-4
abundance: few
d_gene: TRBD2
CDR3nt: TGTGCCAGCAGTTCCACTAGCGGCAATGAGCAGTTCTTC
CDR3aa: CASSSTSGNEQFF

j_gene: TRBJ2-7
v_gene: TRBV7-9
abundance: .
d_gene: TRBD1
CDR3nt: TGTGCCAGCAGCTTACGAGGGGCAGGGGGCGAGCAGTACTTC
CDR3aa: CASSLRGAGGEQYF

j_gene: TRBJ2-7
v_gene: TRBV18
abundance: .
d_gene: TRBD2
CDR3nt: TGTGCCAGCTCACCCGGACTAGCGGGACCAAACCCCTCCTACGAGCAGTACTTC
CDR3aa: CASSPGLAGPNPSYEQYF

j_gene: TRBJ1-2
v_gene: TRBV7-2
abundance: many
d_gene: .
CDR3nt: TGTGCCAGCACCCCACCGCCGGGCTACACCTTC
CDR3aa: CASTPPPGYTF

j_gene: TRBJ1-2
v_gene: TRBV2
abundance: few
d_gene: TRBD1
CDR3nt: TGTGCCAGCAGGGGGGACAGTTCCAACTATGGCTACACCTTC
CDR3aa: CASRGDSSNYGYTF

j_gene: TRBJ1-4
v_gene: TRBV7-2
abundance: .
d_gene: .
CDR3nt: TGTGCCAGCAGTTACCGAGGGGTTAGGGAAAAACTGTTTTTT
CDR3aa: CASSYRGVREKLFF

j_gene: TRBJ2-7
v_gene: TRBV6-1
abundance: few
d_gene: TRBD1
CDR3nt: TGTGCCAGCAGTCGAACCGGGACAGCGAGCTCCTACGAGCAGTACTTC
CDR3aa: CASSRTGTASSYEQYF

j_gene: TRBJ2-1
v_gene: TRBV6-1
abundance: few
d_gene: .
CDR3nt: TGTGCCAGCAGTGAACCTACTTTCACCTACAATGAGCAGTTCTTC
CDR3aa: CASSEPTFTYNEQFF

j_gene: TRBJ2-7
v_gene: TRBV7-8
abundance: .
d_gene: .
CDR3nt: TGTGCCAGCAGCTTAGCAGCCTCGACAGGTACCTACGAGCAGTACTTC
CDR3aa: CASSLAASTGTYEQYF

j_gene: TRBJ2-5
v_gene: TRBV11-3
abundance: .
d_gene: .
CDR3nt: TGTGCCAGCAGCATAGACCCATCAGGGGAGCAGTACTTC
CDR3aa: CASSIDPSGEQYF

j_gene: TRBJ2-3
v_gene: TRBV7-2
abundance: .
d_gene: .
CDR3nt: TGTGCCAGCAGCTTATTTTTGGGAGATACGCAGTATTTT
CDR3aa: CASSLFLGDTQYF

j_gene: TRBJ2-7
v_gene: TRBV7-2
abundance: .
d_gene: TRBD2
CDR3nt: TGTGCCAGCAGCCAAGGGACTAGCGTATCCTACGAGCAGTACTTC
CDR3aa: CASSQGTSVSYEQYF

j_gene: TRBJ2-3
v_gene: TRBV18
abundance: few
d_gene: TRBD2
CDR3nt: TGTGCCAGCAGCCCATTAGCCGGGGGGAGGACAGATACGCAGTATTTT
CDR3aa: CASSPLAGGRTDTQYF

j_gene: TRBJ2-7
v_gene: TRBV11-1
abundance: .
d_gene: .
CDR3nt: TGTGCCAGCAGCCCAGGAGGACAGACCTACGAGCAGTACTTC
CDR3aa: CASSPGGQTYEQYF

j_gene: TRBJ2-1
v_gene: TRBV4-1
abundance: .
d_gene: TRBD2
CDR3nt: TGCGCCAGCAGCCCCCGTAGGGGAGGAACTAGCGGGTACAATGAGCAGTTCTTC
CDR3aa: CASSPRRGGTSGYNEQFF

j_gene: TRBJ2-5
v_gene: TRBV29-1
abundance: many
d_gene: TRBD1
CDR3nt: TGCAGCGCGTCGACAGGGGGAGAGACCCAGTACTTC
CDR3aa: CSASTGGETQYF

j_gene: TRBJ2-4
v_gene: TRBV15
abundance: .
d_gene: .
CDR3nt: TGTGCCACCTGCACCGACAATACAGGGTTGAAGTCCGCAAACATTCAGTACTTC
CDR3aa: CATCTDNTGLKSANIQYF